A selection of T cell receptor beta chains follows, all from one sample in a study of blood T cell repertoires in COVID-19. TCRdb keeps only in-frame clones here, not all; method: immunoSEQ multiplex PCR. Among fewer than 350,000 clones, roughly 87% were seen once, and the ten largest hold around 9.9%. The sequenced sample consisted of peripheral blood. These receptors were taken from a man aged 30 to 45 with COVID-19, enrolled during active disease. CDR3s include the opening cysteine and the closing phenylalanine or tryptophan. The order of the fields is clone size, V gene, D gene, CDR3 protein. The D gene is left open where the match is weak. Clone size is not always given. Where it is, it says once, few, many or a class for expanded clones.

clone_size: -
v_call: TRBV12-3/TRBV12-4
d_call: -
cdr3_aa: CASSAGQPKGQFF

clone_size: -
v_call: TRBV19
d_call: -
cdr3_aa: CASSTMTLMPLTEAFF

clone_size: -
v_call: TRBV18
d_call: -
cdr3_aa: CASSPRQADQPQHF

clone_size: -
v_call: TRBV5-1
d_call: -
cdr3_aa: CASSSGRGESPLHF

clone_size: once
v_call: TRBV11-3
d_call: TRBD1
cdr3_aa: CASSQGQGYEQYF

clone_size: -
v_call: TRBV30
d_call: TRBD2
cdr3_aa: CAWSVRGRAHNEQFF

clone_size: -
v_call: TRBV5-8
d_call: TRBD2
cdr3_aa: CASSLEGLARNEQFF

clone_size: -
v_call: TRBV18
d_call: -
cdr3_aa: CASSPPTRSTDTQYF

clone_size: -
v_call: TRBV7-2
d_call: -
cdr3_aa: CASSLSPGSSGNTIYF

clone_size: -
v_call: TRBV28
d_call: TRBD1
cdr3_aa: CASRDRAGYEQYF

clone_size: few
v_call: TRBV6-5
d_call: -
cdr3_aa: CASSYSTAGEAFF

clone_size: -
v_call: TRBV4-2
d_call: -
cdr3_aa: CASSQGGYGYEQYF

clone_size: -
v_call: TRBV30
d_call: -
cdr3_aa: CATPGPSSYEQYF

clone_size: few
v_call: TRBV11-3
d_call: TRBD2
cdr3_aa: CASTRGNSGAGELFF

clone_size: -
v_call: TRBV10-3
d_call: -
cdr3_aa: CAISGGQSSSTDTQYF

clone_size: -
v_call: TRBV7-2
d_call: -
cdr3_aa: CASSQGGRFYGYTF

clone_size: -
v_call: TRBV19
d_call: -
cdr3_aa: CASSIPYSNQPQHF

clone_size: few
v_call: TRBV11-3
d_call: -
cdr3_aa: CASSREQGYEQYF

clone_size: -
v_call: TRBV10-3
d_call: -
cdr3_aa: CAIRDSQGFPEAFF

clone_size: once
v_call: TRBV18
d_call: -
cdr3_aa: CASSRGGMNTEAFF

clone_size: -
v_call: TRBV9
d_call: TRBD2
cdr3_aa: CASSVGTSGVHEQFF

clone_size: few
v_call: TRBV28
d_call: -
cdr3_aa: CASSSRSQGISNYGYTF

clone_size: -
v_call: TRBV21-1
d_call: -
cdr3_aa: CASSLDTGELFF

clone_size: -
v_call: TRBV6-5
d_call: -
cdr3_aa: CASSYSSLSGNTIYF

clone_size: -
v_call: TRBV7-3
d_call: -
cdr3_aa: CASSLPGETQYF

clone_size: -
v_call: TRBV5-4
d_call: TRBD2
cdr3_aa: CASSFTRASGGDTQYF

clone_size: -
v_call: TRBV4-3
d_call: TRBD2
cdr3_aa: CASSTDLAGSYEQYF

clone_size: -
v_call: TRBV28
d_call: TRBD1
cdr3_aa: CASSLSTGAYEQYF

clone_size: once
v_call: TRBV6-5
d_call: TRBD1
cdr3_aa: CASRPGQGLNYGYTF

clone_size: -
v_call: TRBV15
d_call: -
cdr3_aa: CATRGSQETQYF

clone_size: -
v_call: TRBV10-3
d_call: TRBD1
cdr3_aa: CAISAQGTGDLYGYTF

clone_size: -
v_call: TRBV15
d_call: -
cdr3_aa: CATRLTGTYEQYF

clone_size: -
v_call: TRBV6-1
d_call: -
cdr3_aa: CASSQGGRMNTEAFF

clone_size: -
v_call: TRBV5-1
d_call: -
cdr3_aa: CASSLGQLTDTQYF

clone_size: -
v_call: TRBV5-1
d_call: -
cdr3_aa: CASSLGWGLDSPLHF

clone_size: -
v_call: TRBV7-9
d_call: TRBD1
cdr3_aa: CASSWDRDGYTF

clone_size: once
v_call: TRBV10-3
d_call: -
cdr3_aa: CASRGGNSYNEQFF

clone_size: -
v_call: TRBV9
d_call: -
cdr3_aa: CASSENRGGMDTEAFF

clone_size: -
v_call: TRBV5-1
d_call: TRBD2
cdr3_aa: CASSTNSGTLNEQYF

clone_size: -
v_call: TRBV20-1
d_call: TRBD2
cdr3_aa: CSASPIYQLAGGLPYEQYF

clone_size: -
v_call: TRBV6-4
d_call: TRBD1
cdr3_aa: CATRRQGIGTDTQYF

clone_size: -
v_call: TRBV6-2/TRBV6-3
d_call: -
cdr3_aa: CASSSVRGTEAFF

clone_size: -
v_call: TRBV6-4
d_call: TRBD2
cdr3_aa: CASRITSGPYNEQFF

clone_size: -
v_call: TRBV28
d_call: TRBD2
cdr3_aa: CASSSWTSVSYNEQFF

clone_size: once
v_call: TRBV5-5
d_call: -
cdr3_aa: CASSWTRGSHNEQFF

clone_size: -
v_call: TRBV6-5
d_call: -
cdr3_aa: CASLTGMGGYTF

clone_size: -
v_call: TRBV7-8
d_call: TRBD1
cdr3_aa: CASSFRQGETQYF

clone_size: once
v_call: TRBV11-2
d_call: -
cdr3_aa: CASSFSDSYEQYF

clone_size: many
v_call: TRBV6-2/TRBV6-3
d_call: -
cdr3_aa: CASSYLRLRGGTGELFF

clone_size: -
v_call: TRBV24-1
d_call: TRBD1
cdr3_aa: CATSETGTEETQYF

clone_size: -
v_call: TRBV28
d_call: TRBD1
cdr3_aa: CASSFGDRGLSEQYF

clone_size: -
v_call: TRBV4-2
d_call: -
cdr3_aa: CASSQDSREGSYNSPLHF

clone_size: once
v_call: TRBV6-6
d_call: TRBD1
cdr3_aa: CASSSRQGRETQYF